Sequencing of this T cell receptor (beta chain) was carried out in a study of shared clonotypes between healthy human individuals. Study results and caveats: Across a handful of donors, naive CD4 shared 5% to 6%, naive CD8 under 4%, memory CD4 2.3%, memory CD8 more than 0.35%.

Deep was the level used in running the assay. Over several immunoSEQ plates, each subset's genomic DNA was distributed in even portions. Produced via immunoSEQ multiplex PCR; TCRdb's table is partial and in-frame only. Of 2 million to 2.5 million clones listed, nearly 97% are singletons. Nashville, Tennessee was home to all donors, who were Caucasian adults. About this clone: What it binds is unknown.

CDR3 length equals 13 residues. CDR1 is MNHEY and CDR2 is SVGAGI in the germline V gene. J lost 5 bases, V lost 8 bases, and 8 bases had no gene match. The source material was naive CD4+ T cells sorted from blood. Described subset: CD45RA+ positively selected. The chain couples TRBV6-5 to TRBJ1-2, with 7 bases aligning to TRBD1. This TCR derives from a man younger than 35 in good health. CDR3 protein: CASGDRLLYGYTF. The CDR3 region has the DNA TGTGCCAGCGGGGACAGACTTCTGTATGGCTACACCTTC.